This T cell receptor beta chain emerged from a study of cytomegalovirus exposure and HLA in healthy donors. General study results and limits: In a later analysis, TCR beta V- and J-gene trimming showed a link to a missense DCLRE1C variant. The presence/absence work took it that sequencing depth was about the same across donors.

Comments on this clone: The target antigen is unknown.

This PCR relied on a set of 60 Vbeta primers and 13 Jbeta primers. Profiled with immunoSEQ multiplex PCR; TCRdb holds only in-frame clones, not every one. The top ten clones hold 3% to 5% of a sample with 100,000 to 150,000 clones, about 68% of them seen once. This CDR3 region has 15 residues. V was trimmed by 1 base and J by 0 bases, leaving 7 bases between them. Per the germline V gene, CDR1 is SEHNR and CDR2 is FQNEAQ (reference sequence). The chain recombines TRBV7-9 with TRBJ2-1; no firm D call. Sequencing was carried out using PBMCs. The origin of this receptor is a man aged 35 to 55 in good health and CMV-seropositive. CDR3: CASSLDRFSYNEQFF. The CDR3 DNA follows: TGTGCCAGCAGCTTAGACAGATTCTCCTACAATGAGCAGTTCTTC.